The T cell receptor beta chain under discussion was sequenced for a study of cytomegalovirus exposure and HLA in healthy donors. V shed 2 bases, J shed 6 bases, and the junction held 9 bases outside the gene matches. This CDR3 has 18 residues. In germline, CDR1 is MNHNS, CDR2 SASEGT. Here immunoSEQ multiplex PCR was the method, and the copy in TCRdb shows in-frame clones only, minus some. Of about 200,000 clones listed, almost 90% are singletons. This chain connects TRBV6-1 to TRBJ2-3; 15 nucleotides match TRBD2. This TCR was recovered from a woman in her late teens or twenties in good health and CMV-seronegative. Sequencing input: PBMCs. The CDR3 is CASSETGLAGGPRDTQYF. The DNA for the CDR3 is TGTGCCAGCAGTGAAACCGGACTAGCGGGAGGGCCAAGGGATACGCAGTATTTT.